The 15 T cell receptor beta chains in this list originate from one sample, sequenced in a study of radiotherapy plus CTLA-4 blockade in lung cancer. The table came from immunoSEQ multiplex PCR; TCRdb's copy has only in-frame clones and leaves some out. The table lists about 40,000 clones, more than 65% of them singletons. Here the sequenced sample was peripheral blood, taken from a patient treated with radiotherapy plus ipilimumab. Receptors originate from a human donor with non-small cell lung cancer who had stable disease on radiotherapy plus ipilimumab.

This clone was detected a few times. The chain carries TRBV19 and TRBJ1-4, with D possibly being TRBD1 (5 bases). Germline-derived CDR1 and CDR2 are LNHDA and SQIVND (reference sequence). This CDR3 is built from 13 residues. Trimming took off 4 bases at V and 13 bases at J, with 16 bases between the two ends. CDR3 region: CASSTDRGLILFF. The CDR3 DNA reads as TGTGCCAGTAGTACCGACAGAGGCCTAATACTGTTTTTT.

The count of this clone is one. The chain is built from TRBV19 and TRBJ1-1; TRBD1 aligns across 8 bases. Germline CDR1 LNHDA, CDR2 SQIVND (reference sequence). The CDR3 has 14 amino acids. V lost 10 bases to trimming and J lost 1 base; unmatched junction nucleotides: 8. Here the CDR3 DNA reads TGTGCCACTACCTTTGGGACAGGGAACACTGAAGCTTTCTTT. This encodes CATTFGTGNTEAFF. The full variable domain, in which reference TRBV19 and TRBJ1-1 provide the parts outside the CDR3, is DGGITQSPKYLFRKEGQNVTLSCEQNLNHDAMYWYRQDPGQGLRLIYYSQIVNDFQKGDIAEGYSVSREKKESFPLTVTSAQKNPTAFYLCATTFGTGNTEAFFGQGTRLTVV.

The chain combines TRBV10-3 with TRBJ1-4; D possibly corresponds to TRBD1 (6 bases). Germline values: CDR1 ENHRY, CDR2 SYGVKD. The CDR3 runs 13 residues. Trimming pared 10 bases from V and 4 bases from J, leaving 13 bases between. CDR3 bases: TGTGCCACTAAACAGGGATTTAATGAAAAACTGTTTTTT. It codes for CATKQGFNEKLFF.

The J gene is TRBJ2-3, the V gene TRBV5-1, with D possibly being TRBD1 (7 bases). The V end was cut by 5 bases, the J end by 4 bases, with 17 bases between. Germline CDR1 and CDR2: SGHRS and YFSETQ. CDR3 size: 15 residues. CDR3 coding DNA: TGCGCCAGCAGTTCGCAGGGGGGAATCGCAGATACGCAGTATTTT. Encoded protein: CASSSQGGIADTQYF.

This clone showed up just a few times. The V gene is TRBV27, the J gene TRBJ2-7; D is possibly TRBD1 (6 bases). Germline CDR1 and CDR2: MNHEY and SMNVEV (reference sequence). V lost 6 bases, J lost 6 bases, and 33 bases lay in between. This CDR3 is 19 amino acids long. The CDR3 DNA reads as TGTGCCAGCAGCTCGACAAGGGTCGTAGAAACAGGGCCATCGGCCGAGCAGTACTTC. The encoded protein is CASSSTRVVETGPSAEQYF.

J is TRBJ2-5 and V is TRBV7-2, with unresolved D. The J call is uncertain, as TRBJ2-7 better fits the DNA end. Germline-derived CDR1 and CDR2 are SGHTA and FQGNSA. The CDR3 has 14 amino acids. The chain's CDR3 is CASSQNTITYEQYF. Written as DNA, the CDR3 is TGTGCCAGCAGCCAAAATACCATTACCTACGAGCAGTACTTC.

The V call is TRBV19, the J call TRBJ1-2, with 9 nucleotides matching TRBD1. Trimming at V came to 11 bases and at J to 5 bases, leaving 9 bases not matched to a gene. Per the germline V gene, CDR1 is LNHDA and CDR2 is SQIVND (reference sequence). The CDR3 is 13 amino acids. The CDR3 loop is CASRDRVNYGYTF. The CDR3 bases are TGTGCCTCCCGGGACAGGGTTAATTATGGCTACACCTTC.

The CDR3 DNA reads TGTGCCAGCTCACCGTCGACAGGGGGTGTTGAAAAACTGTTTTTT. Its protein product is CASSPSTGGVEKLFF. This chain uses TRBV18 with TRBJ1-4; 9 bases align to TRBD1. Germline V lookup: CDR1 KGHSH, CDR2 LQKENI. This CDR3 comprises 15 residues. V trimming: 3 bases; J trimming: 7 bases; junction bases outside the gene matches: 6.

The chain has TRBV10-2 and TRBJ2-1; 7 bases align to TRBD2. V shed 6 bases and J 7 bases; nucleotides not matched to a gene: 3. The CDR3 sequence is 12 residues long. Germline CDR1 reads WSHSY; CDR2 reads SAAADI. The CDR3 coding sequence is TGCGCCAGCAGGGGAGCGGGGAATGAGCAGTTCTTC. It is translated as CASRGAGNEQFF.

The CDR3: CASSGSSYNSPLHF. The CDR3 nucleotides are TGTGCCAGCTCGGGGAGCTCCTATAATTCACCCCTCCACTTT. This sequence joins TRBV7-2 and TRBJ1-6; D gene unclear. The CDR3 extends over 14 amino acids. Germline V lookup: CDR1 SGHTA, CDR2 FQGNSA. The V end lost 8 bases, the J end lost 0 bases, and 8 bases lay between the germline ends.

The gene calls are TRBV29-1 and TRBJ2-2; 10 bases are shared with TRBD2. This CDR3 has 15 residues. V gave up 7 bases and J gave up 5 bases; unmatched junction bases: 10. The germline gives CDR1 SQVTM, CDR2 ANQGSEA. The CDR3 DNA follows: TGCAGCGCTCTTAGCGGGGGGTCCGCAACCGGGGAGCTGTTTTTT. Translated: CSALSGGSATGELFF.

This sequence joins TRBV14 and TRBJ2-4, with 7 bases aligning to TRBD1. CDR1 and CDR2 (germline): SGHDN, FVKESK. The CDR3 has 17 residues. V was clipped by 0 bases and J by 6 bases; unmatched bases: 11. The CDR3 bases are TGTGCCAGCAGCCAAGAAGGGGTGGGGACAGTCTTAAACATTCAGTACTTC. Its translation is CASSQEGVGTVLNIQYF.

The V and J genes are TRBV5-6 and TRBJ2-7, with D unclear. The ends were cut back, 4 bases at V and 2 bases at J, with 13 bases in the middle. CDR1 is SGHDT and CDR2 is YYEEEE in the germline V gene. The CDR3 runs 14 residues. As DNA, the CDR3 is TGTGCCAGCAGCCATGTCGAGCTCACCTACGAGCAGTACTTC. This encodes CASSHVELTYEQYF.

CDR3 sequence reads: CATREGLRLGYTF. The CDR3 DNA follows: TGTGCCACCAGGGAGGGTCTTCGTCTTGGCTACACCTTC. The chain uses TRBV15 and TRBJ1-2; D is unclear. Trimming removed 6 bases from V and 7 bases from J, with 15 bases in between. Germline V CDR1 and CDR2: LNHNV, YYDKDF (reference sequence). The CDR3 runs 13 residues.

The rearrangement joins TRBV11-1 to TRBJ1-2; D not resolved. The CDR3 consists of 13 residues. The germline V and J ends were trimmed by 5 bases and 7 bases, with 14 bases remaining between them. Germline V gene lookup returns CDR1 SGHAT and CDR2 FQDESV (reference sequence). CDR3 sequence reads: CASSRDGRGGYTF. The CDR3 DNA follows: TGTGCCAGCAGCCGAGACGGCCGAGGTGGCTACACCTTC.